This T cell receptor beta chain came from a study of radiation and T cells in renal cell carcinoma. Study-wide points: No pretreatment tumor biopsies were available for baseline clonotypes.

Time point reported: blood 2 weeks post-SBRT. Noted treatment: 15 Gy SBRT to primary tumor, nephrectomy 4 weeks later. After SBRT, blood was collected at 2 and 4 weeks, plus baseline. The patient's renal cell carcinoma had clear cell pathology. This table comes from immunoSEQ multiplex PCR, and its TCRdb copy is limited to in-frame clones, with some not included. The table shows about 130,000 clones, with around 90% occurring only once. The CDR3 runs 15 residues. Per germline, CDR1 SGHRS and CDR2 YFSETQ. V gave up 1 base and J gave up 2 bases, with 11 bases separating them. This clone has only one observation. The antigen is not known.

The chain links TRBV5-1 to TRBJ2-3; tentative D call: TRBD2 (5 bases). The sample consisted of blood, taken from a patient whose treatment included radiotherapy and nephrectomy. The sequence derives from a woman aged 70-85 years with renal cell carcinoma. CDR3 DNA sequence: TGCGCCAGCAGCTTGCTAGGACTCCTCACAGATACGCAGTATTTT. As protein: CASSLLGLLTDTQYF.